This is a list of T cell receptor beta chains from one sample in a study of cytomegalovirus exposure and HLA in healthy donors. Clones were sequenced by immunoSEQ multiplex PCR, and TCRdb holds only the in-frame ones, with some missing. The repertoire holds some 150,000 clones, with about 10% as singletons. Sequenced material: PBMCs. These receptors were taken from a middle-aged woman in good health and CMV-seropositive. Both conserved end residues are part of each CDR3. Each record gives: clone size, D gene, V gene, CDR3 length, J gene, CDR3 protein, CDR3 DNA. The D gene is left open where the match is weak. Where a row states a size, it is once, few, many or the class of an expanded clone; other rows omit it.

>-|-|TRBV6-5|15|TRBJ1-2
CASLGAQGDHYGYTF
TGTGCCAGCCTGGGGGCCCAGGGAGATCACTATGGCTACACCTTC
>few|-|TRBV5-4|14|TRBJ1-2
CASSLGAENYGYTF
TGTGCCAGCAGCTTGGGGGCCGAAAACTATGGCTACACCTTC
>-|TRBD1|TRBV29-1|13|TRBJ2-7
CSVGRTGWGEQYF
TGCAGCGTCGGCCGGACAGGGTGGGGCGAGCAGTACTTC
>few|TRBD1|TRBV29-1|12|TRBJ2-5
CSVAGGVETQYF
TGCAGCGTCGCAGGGGGCGTCGAGACCCAGTACTTC
>few|TRBD1|TRBV2|15|TRBJ2-1
CASSILGTGGNEQFF
TGTGCCAGCAGTATTCTCGGGACAGGCGGCAATGAGCAGTTCTTC
>few|-|TRBV11-2|17|TRBJ2-2
CASSLVRQGSITGELFF
TGTGCCAGCAGCTTAGTAAGGCAGGGGTCTATCACCGGGGAGCTGTTTTTT
>-|-|TRBV2|12|TRBJ2-7
CASRRVSYEQYF
TGTGCCAGTCGGAGAGTTTCCTACGAGCAGTACTTC
>-|-|TRBV7-8|12|TRBJ2-1
CASSNQYNEQFF
TGTGCCAGCAGCAATCAGTACAATGAGCAGTTCTTC
>-|-|TRBV7-9|15|TRBJ1-2
CASSLAVVGAEGYTF
TGTGCCAGCAGCTTAGCTGTGGTTGGGGCAGAAGGCTACACCTTC
>few|-|TRBV29-1|13|TRBJ1-1
CSVRPGANTEAFF
TGCAGCGTTCGGCCAGGGGCGAACACTGAAGCTTTCTTT
>few|-|TRBV7-9|15|TRBJ1-1
CASSLGGGANTEAFF
TGTGCCAGCAGCTTAGGGGGCGGGGCCAACACTGAAGCTTTCTTT
>few|TRBD2|TRBV4-2|16|TRBJ2-7
CASSQESVSGGYEQYF
TGTGCCAGCAGCCAAGAGTCTGTCAGCGGGGGCTACGAGCAGTACTTC
>-|-|TRBV4-3|15|TRBJ1-3
CASSLNSVSGNTIYF
TGCGCCAGCAGCCTCAACTCTGTCTCTGGAAACACCATATATTTT
>-|-|TRBV9|15|TRBJ1-1
CASRSNTGWNTEAFF
TGTGCCAGCAGAAGTAATACAGGGTGGAACACTGAAGCTTTCTTT
>few|-|TRBV7-2|13|TRBJ2-2
CASSLYLPGELFF
TGTGCCAGCAGCTTATATCTCCCCGGGGAGCTGTTTTTT
>-|-|TRBV2|12|TRBJ2-5
CASRLVGETQYF
TGTGCCAGCCGACTAGTAGGGGAGACCCAGTACTTC
>few|-|TRBV18|15|TRBJ2-2
CASSPQTAGSGELFF
TGTGCCAGCTCACCCCAAACGGCGGGAAGCGGGGAGCTGTTTTTT
>few|TRBD1|TRBV6-6|14|TRBJ2-7
CASSYPGQAYEQYF
TGTGCCAGCAGTTATCCCGGACAGGCCTACGAGCAGTACTTC
>-|TRBD2|TRBV6-5|14|TRBJ2-3
CASSWTSLTDTQYF
TGTGCCAGCAGTTGGACTAGCCTGACAGATACGCAGTATTTT
>-|-|TRBV6-6|14|TRBJ1-1
CASSYSGVNTEAFF
TGTGCCAGCAGTTACTCGGGCGTGAACACTGAAGCTTTCTTT
>few|-|TRBV2|14|TRBJ2-7
CAISEGGRYYEQYF
TGTGCTATCTCTGAGGGCGGCAGATACTACGAGCAGTACTTC
>-|TRBD1|TRBV6-5|13|TRBJ1-2
CASSPRQGGGYTF
TGTGCCAGCAGTCCCCGACAGGGGGGTGGCTACACCTTC
>few|-|TRBV25-1|13|TRBJ2-1
CASSEPYPPEQFF
TGTGCCAGCAGTGAACCCTACCCCCCTGAGCAGTTCTTC
>few|TRBD2|TRBV14|15|TRBJ2-1
CASSPTSGENNEQFF
TGTGCCAGCAGCCCGACTAGCGGGGAAAACAATGAGCAGTTCTTC
>few|-|TRBV7-9|13|TRBJ1-5
CASSLGATQPQHF
TGTGCCAGCAGCCTAGGCGCTACGCAGCCCCAGCATTTT
>-|-|TRBV5-1|13|TRBJ2-1
CASSLYRDNEQFF
TGCGCCAGCAGCTTGTATAGAGACAATGAGCAGTTCTTC
>few|TRBD2|TRBV11-3|14|TRBJ2-1
CASSPGGSYNEQFF
TGTGCCAGCAGTCCGGGGGGCTCCTACAATGAGCAGTTCTTC
>few|-|TRBV9|15|TRBJ2-3
CASSSVDSITDTQYF
TGTGCCAGCAGTAGCGTAGACTCGATCACAGATACGCAGTATTTT
>-|TRBD2|TRBV7-8|15|TRBJ2-5
CASSQTSSGQETQYF
TGTGCCAGCAGCCAGACTTCTAGCGGCCAAGAGACCCAGTACTTC
>-|-|TRBV19|16|TRBJ1-1
CASSIGGGRARTEAFF
TGTGCCAGTAGTATAGGGGGAGGCAGGGCGAGGACTGAAGCTTTCTTT
>few|-|TRBV5-1|14|TRBJ2-2
CASNPSVGDGELFF
TGCGCCAGCAACCCATCCGTCGGGGACGGGGAGCTGTTTTTT
>few|-|TRBV6-5|12|TRBJ2-1
CASTGRGNEQFF
TGTGCCAGCACGGGCAGGGGCAATGAGCAGTTCTTC
>-|-|TRBV9|19|TRBJ2-3
CASSVALPYGTRMENTQYF
TGTGCCAGCAGCGTAGCCCTCCCCTATGGGACACGGATGGAGAATACGCAGTATTTT
>-|-|TRBV7-2|13|TRBJ2-1
CASSLGYSNEQFF
TGTGCCAGCAGCTTAGGTTACAGTAATGAGCAGTTCTTC
>few|-|TRBV13|11|TRBJ1-2
CASSWGTGYTF
TGTGCCAGCAGCTGGGGGACAGGCTACACCTTC
>few|-|TRBV5-4|14|TRBJ1-2
CASSWTSGDYGYTF
TGTGCCAGCAGCTGGACGTCAGGGGACTATGGCTACACCTTC
>few|-|TRBV7-3|12|TRBJ2-2
CASSPSVGELFF
TGTGCCAGCAGCCCCAGTGTAGGGGAGCTGTTTTTT
>-|-|TRBV2|13|TRBJ2-7
CASSEQVTYEQYF
TGTGCCAGCAGTGAACAGGTAACCTACGAGCAGTACTTC
>few|-|TRBV4-3|14|TRBJ1-1
CASSQEGQGQIAFF
TGCGCCAGCAGCCAAGAAGGGCAGGGGCAAATAGCTTTCTTT
>-|-|TRBV5-1|15|TRBJ1-1
CASSLGWGRGVEAFF
TGCGCCAGCAGCTTGGGGTGGGGACGGGGGGTTGAAGCTTTCTTT
>-|-|TRBV7-9|13|TRBJ1-2
CASSSTGSYGYTF
TGTGCCAGCAGTTCTACAGGGTCCTATGGCTACACCTTC